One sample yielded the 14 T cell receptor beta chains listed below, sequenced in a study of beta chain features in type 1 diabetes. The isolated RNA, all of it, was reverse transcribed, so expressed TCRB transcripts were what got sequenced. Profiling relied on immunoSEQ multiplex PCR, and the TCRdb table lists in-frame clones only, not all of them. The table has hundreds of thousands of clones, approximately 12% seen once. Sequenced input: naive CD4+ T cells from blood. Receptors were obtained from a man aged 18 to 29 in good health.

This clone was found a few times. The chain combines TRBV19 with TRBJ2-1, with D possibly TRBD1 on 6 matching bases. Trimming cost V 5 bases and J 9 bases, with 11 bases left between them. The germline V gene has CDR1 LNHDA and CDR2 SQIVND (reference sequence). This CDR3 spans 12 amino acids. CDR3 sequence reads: CASSGLGGEQFF. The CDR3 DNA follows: TGTGCCAGTAGTGGCTTAGGGGGTGAGCAGTTCTTC.

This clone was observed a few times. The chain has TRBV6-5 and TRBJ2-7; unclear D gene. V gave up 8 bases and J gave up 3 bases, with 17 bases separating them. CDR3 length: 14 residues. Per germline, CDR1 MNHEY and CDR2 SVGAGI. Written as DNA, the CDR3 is TGTGCCAGCGGGCCATCGCGAACCCTCTACGAGCAGTACTTC. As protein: CASGPSRTLYEQYF.

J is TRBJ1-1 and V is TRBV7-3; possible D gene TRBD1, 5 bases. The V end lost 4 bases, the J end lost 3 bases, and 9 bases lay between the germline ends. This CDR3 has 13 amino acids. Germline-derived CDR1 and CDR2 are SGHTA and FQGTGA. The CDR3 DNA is TGTGCCAGCAGCTCCGCCAGGGACACTGAAGCTTTCTTT. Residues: CASSSARDTEAFF.

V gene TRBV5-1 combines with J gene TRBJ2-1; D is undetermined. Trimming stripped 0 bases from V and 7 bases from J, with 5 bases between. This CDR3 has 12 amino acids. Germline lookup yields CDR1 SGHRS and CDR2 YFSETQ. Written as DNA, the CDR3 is TGCGCCAGCAGCTTGGTGAGAAATGAGCAGTTCTTC. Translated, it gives CASSLVRNEQFF.

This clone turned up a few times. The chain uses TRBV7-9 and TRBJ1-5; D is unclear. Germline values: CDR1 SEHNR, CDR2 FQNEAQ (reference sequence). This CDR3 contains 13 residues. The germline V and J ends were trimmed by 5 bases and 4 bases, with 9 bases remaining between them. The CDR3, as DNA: TGTGCCAGCAGCCCGGCCGGGAATCAGCCCCAGCATTTT. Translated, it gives CASSPAGNQPQHF. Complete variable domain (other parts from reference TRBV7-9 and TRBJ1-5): DTGVSQNPRHKITKRGQNVTFRCDPISEHNRLYWYRQTLGQGPEFLTYFQNEAQLEKSRLLSDRFSAERPKGSFSTLEIQRTEQGDSAMYLCASSPAGNQPQHFGDGTRLSIL.

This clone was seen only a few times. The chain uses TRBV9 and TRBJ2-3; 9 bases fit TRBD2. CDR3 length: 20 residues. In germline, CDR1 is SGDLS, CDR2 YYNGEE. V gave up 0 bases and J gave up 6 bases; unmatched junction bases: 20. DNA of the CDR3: TGTGCCAGCAGCGTAGTCCCCCTTACACTAGCGGCGGGGGGGTACGATACGCAGTATTTT. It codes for CASSVVPLTLAAGGYDTQYF.

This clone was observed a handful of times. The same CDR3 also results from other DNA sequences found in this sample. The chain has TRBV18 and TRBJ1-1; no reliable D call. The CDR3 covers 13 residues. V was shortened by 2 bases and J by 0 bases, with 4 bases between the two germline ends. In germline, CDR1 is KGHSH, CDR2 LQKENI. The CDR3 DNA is TGTGCCAGCTCACCAACACTGAACACTGAAGCTTTCTTT. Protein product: CASSPTLNTEAFF. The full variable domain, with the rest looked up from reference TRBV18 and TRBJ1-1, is NAGVMQNPRHLVRRRGQEARLRCSPMKGHSHVYWYRQLPEEGLKFMVYLQKENIIDESGMPKERFSAEFPKEGPSILRIQQVVRGDSAAYFCASSPTLNTEAFFGQGTRLTVV.

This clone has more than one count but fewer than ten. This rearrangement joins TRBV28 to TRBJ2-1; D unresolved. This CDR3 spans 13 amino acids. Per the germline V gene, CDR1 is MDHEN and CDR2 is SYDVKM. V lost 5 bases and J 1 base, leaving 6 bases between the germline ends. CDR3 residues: CASSPPSYNEQFF. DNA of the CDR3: TGTGCCAGCAGTCCCCCTTCCTACAATGAGCAGTTCTTC.

The CDR3 here is CASRRDREDVGGYTF. The DNA of the CDR3 is TGTGCCAGCAGAAGAGACAGGGAGGATGTCGGCGGCTACACCTTC. The V call is TRBV6-5, the J call TRBJ1-2, with 7 bases lining up with TRBD1. The junction had 15 bases not matched to a gene; V was cut back by 6 bases and J by 8 bases. The CDR3 has 15 residues. CDR1 MNHEY and CDR2 SVGAGI come from the germline V gene.

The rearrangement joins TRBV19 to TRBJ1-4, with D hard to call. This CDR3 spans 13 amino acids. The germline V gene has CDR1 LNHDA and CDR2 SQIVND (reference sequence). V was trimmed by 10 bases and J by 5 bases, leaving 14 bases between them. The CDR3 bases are TGTGCCACTCAACCGACATACAATGAAAAACTGTTTTTT. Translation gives CATQPTYNEKLFF.

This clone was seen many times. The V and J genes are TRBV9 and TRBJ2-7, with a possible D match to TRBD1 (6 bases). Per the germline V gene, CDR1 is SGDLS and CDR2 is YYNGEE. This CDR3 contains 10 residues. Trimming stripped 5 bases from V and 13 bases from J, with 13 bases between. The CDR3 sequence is CASRGSGDYF. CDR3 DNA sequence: TGTGCCAGCAGGGGGTCAGGGGATTACTTC.

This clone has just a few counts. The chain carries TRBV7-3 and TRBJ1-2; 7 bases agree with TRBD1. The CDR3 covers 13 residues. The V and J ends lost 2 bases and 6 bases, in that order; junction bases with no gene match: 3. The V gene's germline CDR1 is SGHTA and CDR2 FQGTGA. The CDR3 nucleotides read TGTGCCAGCAGCTTAGAACAGGGGAATGGCTACACCTTC. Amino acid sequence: CASSLEQGNGYTF.

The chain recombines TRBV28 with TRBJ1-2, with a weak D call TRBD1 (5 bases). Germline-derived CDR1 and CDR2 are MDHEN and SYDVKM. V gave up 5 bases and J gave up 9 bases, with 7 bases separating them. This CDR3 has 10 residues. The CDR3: CASSRGSYTF. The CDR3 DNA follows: TGTGCCAGCAGTAGGGGTAGCTACACCTTC.

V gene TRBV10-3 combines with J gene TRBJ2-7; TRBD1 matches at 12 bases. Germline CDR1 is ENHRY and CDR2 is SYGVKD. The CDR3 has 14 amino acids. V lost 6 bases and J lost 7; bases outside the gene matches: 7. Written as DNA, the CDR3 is TGTGCCATCAGGTCTGGGACAGGGGGCCAAGAGCAGTACTTC. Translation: CAIRSGTGGQEQYF.